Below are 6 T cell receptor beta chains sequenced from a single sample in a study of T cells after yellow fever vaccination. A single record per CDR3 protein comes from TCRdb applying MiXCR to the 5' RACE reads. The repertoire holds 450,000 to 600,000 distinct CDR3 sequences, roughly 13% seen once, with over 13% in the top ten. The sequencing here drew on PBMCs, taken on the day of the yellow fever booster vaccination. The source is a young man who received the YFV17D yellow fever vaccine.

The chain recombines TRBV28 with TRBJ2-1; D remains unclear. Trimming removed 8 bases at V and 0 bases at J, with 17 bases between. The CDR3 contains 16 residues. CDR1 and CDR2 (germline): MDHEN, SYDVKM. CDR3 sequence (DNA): TGTGCCAGCTCACGACTTAGCTCCCGCTCCTACAATGAGCAGTTCTTC. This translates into CASSRLSSRSYNEQFF.

The CDR3 is CASSLAISAAPFF. The DNA for the CDR3 is TGTGCCAGCAGCTTGGCCATCAGTGCCGCCCCGTTCTTC. The V call is TRBV5-6, the J call TRBJ2-1; no reliable D call. Germline V gene lookup returns CDR1 SGHDT and CDR2 YYEEEE. The V gene lost 0 bases and the J gene lost 15 bases, with 16 bases spanning the gap. This CDR3 is 13 amino acids long.

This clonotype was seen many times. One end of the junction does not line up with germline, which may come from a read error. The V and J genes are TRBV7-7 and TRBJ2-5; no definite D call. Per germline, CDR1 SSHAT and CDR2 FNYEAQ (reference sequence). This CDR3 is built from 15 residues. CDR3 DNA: TGTGCTAGCAGCTTGGGCAGGACCTCCCAAGAGACCCAGTACTTC. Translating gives CASSLGRTSQETQYF.

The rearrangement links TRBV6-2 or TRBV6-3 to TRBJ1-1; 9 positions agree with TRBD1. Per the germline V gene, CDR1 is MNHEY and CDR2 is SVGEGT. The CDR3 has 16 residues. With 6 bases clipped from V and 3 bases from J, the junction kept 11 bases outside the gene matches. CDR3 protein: CASRDPPGQGHTEAFF. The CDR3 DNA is TGTGCCAGCAGGGACCCGCCGGGACAGGGCCACACTGAAGCTTTCTTT.

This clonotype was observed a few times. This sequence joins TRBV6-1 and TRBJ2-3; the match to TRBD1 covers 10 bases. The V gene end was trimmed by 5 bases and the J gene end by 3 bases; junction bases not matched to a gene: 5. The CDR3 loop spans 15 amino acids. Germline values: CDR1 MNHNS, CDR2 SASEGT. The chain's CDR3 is CASSKGQGGTDTQYF. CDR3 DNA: TGTGCCAGCAGTAAAGGACAGGGGGGGACAGATACGCAGTATTTT.

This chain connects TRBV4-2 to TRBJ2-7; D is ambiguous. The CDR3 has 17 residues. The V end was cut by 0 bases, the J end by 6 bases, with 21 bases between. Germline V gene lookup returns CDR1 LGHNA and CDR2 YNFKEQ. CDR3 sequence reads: CASSQDFTPGSRLEQYF. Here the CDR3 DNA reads TGTGCCAGCAGCCAAGACTTCACGCCGGGTAGTCGGCTCGAGCAGTACTTC.